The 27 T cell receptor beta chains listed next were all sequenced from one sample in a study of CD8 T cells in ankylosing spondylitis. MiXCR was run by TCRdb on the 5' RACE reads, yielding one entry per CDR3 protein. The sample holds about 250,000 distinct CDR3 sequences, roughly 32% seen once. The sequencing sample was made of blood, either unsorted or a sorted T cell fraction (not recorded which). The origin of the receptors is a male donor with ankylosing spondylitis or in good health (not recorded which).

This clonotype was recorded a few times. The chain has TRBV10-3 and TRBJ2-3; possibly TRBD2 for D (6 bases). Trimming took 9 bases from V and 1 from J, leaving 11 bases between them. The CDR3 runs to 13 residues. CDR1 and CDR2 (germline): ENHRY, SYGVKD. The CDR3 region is CAMTREGTDTQYF. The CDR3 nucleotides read TGTGCCATGACCAGGGAGGGCACAGATACGCAGTATTTT.

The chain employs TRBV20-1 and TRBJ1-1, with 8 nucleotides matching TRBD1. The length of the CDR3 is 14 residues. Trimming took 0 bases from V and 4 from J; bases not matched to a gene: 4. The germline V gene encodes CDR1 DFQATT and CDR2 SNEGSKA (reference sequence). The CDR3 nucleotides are TGCAGTGCTAGAGATGTCAGGGGGCGCACTGAAGCTTTCTTT. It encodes CSARDVRGRTEAFF.

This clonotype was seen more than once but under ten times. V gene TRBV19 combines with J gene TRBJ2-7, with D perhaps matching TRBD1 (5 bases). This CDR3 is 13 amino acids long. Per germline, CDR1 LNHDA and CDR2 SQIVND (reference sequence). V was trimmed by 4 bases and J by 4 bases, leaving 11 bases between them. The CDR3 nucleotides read TGTGCCAGTAGTAAGGACAAGCGTTACGAGCAGTACTTC. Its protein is CASSKDKRYEQYF.

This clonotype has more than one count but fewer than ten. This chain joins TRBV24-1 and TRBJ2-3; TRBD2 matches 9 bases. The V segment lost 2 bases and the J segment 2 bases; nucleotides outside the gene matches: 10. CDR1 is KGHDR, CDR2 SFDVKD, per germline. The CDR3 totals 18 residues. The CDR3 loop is CATSDSHALAGITDTQYF. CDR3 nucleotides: TGTGCCACCAGTGATTCCCATGCCCTAGCGGGGATCACAGATACGCAGTATTTT.

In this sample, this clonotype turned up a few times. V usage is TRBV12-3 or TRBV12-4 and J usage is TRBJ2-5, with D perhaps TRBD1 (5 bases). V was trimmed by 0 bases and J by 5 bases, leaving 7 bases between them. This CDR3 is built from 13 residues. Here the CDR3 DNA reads TGTGCCAGCAGTTTAGCCGCAGGGGAGACCCAGTACTTC. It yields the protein CASSLAAGETQYF.

CDR3 sequence reads: CSAGTGGYNEQFF. The CDR3 nucleotides are TGCAGCGCCGGGACAGGGGGCTACAATGAGCAGTTCTTC. The rearrangement uses TRBV29-1 and TRBJ2-1; TRBD1 agrees at 11 bases. The CDR3 spans 13 residues. V lost 7 bases, J lost 3 bases, and 2 bases stayed unmatched. The germline V gene has CDR1 SQVTM and CDR2 ANQGSEA.

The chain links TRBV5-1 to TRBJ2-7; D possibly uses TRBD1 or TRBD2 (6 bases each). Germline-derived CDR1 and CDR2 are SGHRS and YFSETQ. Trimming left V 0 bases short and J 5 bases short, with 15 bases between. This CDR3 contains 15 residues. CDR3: CASSLVRGTPHEQYF. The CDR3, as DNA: TGCGCCAGCAGCTTGGTACGCGGGACACCCCACGAGCAGTACTTC.

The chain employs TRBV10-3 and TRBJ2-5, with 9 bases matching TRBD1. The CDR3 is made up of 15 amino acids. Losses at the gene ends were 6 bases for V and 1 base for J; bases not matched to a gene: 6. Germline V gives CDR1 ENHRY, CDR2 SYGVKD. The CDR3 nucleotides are TGTGCCATCAGACTAGACAGGGGGTCCCAAGAGACCCAGTACTTC. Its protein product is CAIRLDRGSQETQYF.

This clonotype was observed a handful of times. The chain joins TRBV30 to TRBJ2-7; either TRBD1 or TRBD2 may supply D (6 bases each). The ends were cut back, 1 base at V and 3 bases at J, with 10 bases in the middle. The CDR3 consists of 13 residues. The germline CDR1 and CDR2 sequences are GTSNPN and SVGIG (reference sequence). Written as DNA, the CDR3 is TGTGCCTGGAGTGGAGGGGGGCGCTACGAGCAGTACTTC. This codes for CAWSGGGRYEQYF.

Here the CDR3 reads CSARSTGTNQPQHF. In DNA form, the CDR3 reads TGCAGTGCTCGGTCGACAGGGACGAATCAGCCCCAGCATTTT. This rearrangement joins TRBV20-1 to TRBJ1-5; 7 positions agree with TRBD1. Losses at the gene ends were 5 bases for V and 4 bases for J; bases not matched to a gene: 8. CDR3 length: 14 amino acids. The germline V gene encodes CDR1 DFQATT and CDR2 SNEGSKA (reference sequence).

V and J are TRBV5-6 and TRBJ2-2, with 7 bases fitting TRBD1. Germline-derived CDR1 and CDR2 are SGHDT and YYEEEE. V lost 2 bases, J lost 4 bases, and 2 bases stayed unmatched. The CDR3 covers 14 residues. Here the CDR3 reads CASSFQGVTGELFF. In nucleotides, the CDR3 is TGTGCCAGCAGCTTCCAGGGGGTCACCGGGGAGCTGTTTTTT. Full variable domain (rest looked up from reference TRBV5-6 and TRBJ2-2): DAGVTQSPTHLIKTRGQQVTLRCSPKSGHDTVSWYQQALGQGPQFIFQYYEEEERQRGNFPDRFSGHQFPNYSSELNVNALLLGDSALYLCASSFQGVTGELFFGEGSRLTVL.

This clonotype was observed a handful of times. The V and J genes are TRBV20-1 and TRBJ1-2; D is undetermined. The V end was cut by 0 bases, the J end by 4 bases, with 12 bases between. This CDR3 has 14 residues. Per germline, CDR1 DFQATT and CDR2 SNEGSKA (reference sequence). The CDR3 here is CSARDFLGVYGYTF. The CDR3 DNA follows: TGCAGTGCTAGAGATTTTCTCGGTGTCTATGGCTACACCTTC.

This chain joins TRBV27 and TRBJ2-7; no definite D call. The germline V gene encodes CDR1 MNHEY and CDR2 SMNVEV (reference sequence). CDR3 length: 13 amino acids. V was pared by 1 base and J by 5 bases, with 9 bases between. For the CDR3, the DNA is TGTGCCAGCAGTTTATATTCGGGCCACGAGCAGTACTTC. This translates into CASSLYSGHEQYF.

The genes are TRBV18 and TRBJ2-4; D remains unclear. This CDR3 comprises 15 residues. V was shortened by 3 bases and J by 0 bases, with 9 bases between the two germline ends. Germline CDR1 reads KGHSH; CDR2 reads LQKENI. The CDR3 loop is CASSPDPLAKNIQYF. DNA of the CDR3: TGTGCCAGCTCACCGGATCCTTTAGCCAAAAACATTCAGTACTTC.

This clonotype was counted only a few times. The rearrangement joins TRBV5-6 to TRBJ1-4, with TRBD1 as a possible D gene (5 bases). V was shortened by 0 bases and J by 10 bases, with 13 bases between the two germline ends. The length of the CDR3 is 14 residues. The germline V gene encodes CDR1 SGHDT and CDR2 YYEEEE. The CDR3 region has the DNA TGTGCCAGCAGCTTGGCCACAGGTCAAGGAAAACTGTTTTTT. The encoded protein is CASSLATGQGKLFF.

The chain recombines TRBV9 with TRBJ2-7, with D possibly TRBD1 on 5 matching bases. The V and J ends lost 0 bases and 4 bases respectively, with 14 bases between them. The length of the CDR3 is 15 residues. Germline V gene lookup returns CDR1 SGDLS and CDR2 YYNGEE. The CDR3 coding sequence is TGTGCCAGCAGCGTAGGATACAGGCAAGGATACGAGCAGTACTTC. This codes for CASSVGYRQGYEQYF.

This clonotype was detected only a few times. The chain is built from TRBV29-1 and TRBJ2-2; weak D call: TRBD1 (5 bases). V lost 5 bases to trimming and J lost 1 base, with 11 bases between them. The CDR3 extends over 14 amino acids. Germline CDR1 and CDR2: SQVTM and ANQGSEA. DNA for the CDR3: TGCAGCGTTAGTTGGACACGGAACACCGGGGAGCTGTTTTTT. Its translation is CSVSWTRNTGELFF.

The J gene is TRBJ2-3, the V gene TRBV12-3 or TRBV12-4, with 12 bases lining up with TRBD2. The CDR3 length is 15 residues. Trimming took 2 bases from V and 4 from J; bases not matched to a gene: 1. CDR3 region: CASSLWTSGADTQYF. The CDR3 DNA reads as TGTGCCAGCAGTTTATGGACTAGCGGGGCAGATACGCAGTATTTT.

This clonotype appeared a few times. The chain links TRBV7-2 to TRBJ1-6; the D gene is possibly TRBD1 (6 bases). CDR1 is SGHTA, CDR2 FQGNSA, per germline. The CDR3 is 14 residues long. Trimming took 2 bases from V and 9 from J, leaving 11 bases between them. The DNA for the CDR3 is TGTGCCAGCAGCTTATATTTGACAGGTTCACCCCTCCACTTT. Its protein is CASSLYLTGSPLHF.

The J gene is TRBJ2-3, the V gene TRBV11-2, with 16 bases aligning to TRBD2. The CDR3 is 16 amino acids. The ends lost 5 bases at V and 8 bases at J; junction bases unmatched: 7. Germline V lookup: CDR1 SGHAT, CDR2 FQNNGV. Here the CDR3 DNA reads TGTGCCAGCAGCCACGGGACTAGCGGGGGGGTAGGTACGCAGTATTTT. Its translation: CASSHGTSGGVGTQYF.

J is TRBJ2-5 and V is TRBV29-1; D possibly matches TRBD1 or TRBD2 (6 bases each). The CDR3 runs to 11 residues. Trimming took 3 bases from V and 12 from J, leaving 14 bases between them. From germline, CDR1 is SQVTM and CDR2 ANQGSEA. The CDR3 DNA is TGCAGCGTTGAGGAGGGGGGCCTAGAGTACTTC. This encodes CSVEEGGLEYF.

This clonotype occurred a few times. This CDR3 reads CSGQPDDTGELFF. The CDR3 coding sequence is TGCAGTGGACAGCCAGACGACACCGGGGAGCTGTTTTTT. J is TRBJ2-2 and V is TRBV20-1; TRBD1 is a possible D gene (5 bases). CDR1 and CDR2 from the germline V gene are DFQATT and SNEGSKA (reference sequence). V was shortened by 7 bases and J by 3 bases, with 12 bases between the two germline ends. The CDR3 is 13 amino acids.

The CDR3 is CASSLAPRMNTEAFF. DNA for the CDR3: TGTGCCAGCAGCTTAGCCCCCAGAATGAACACTGAAGCTTTCTTT. V and J are TRBV7-9 and TRBJ1-1; D ambiguous. This CDR3 has 15 residues. Trimming stripped 0 bases from V and 0 bases from J, with 8 bases between. The germline V gene has CDR1 SEHNR and CDR2 FQNEAQ (reference sequence). Using reference TRBV7-9 and TRBJ1-1 for the parts outside the CDR3, the full variable domain is DTGVSQNPRHKITKRGQNVTFRCDPISEHNRLYWYRQTLGQGPEFLTYFQNEAQLEKSRLLSDRFSAERPKGSFSTLEIQRTEQGDSAMYLCASSLAPRMNTEAFFGQGTRLTVV.

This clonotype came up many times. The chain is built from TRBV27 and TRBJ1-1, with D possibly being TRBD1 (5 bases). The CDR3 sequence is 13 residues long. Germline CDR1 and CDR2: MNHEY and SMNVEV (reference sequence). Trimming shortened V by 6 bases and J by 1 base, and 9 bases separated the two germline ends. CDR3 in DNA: TGTGCCAGCAGGGACACCTGGAACACTGAAGCTTTCTTT. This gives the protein CASRDTWNTEAFF.

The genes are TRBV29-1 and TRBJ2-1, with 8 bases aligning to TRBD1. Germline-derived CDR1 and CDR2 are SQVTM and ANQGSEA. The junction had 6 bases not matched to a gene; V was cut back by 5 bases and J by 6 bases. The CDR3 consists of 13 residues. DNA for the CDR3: TGCAGCGTTCGGACAGGGAACCTCAATGAGCAGTTCTTC. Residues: CSVRTGNLNEQFF.

The CDR3 region is CASSAGQGNTEAFF. CDR3 DNA: TGTGCCAGCAGCGCGGGACAGGGGAACACTGAAGCTTTCTTT. V is TRBV9 and J is TRBJ1-1, with TRBD1 identical over 9 bases. In germline, CDR1 is SGDLS, CDR2 YYNGEE. V dropped 3 bases and J dropped 1; count of bases not matched to a gene: 1. This CDR3 has 14 residues.

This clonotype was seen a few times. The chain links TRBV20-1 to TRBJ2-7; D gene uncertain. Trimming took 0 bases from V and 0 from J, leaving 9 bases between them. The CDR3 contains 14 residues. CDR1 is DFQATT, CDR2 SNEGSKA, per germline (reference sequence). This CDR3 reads CSAREFGNSYEQYF. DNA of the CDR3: TGCAGTGCTAGAGAATTCGGCAACTCCTACGAGCAGTACTTC.